A selection of T cell receptor delta chains follows, all from one sample in a study of Vδ1+ human thymocytes. TCRdb called clones from the multiplex PCR reads again using CATT. The sample carries about 58,000 delta-chain clones, around 16% recorded once. The sequenced sample was Vdelta1+ gamma-delta thymocytes from the thymus. These receptor sequences come from a girl under two years old who had congenital heart surgery. The CDR3 runs from the conserved cysteine through the conserved F or W. D genes are given only for firm matches. The listing skips clone size in some rows; elsewhere it reads once, few, many or a size class.

TRDV1	TRDD3	NA	TRDJ1	TGTGCTCTTGGGGACACGGGGTACTGGGGGATACGGGTCGATAAACTCATCTTT	CALGDTGYWGIRVDKLIF
TRDV1	TRDD3	NA	TRDJ1	TGTGCTCTTGGGGGAAAACCTGGGGGCCCCACCGATAAACTCATCTTT	CALGGKPGGPTDKLIF
TRDV1	NA	few	TRDJ1	TGTGCTCTTGGGGAAGCTTGGGGCCCTAAGGACACCGATAAACTCATCTTT	CALGEAWGPKDTDKLIF
TRDV1	TRDD3	few	TRDJ1	TGTGCTCTTGGGGAATCAGAGGGCTTACTGGGGGATTACGCCGATAAACTCATCTTT	CALGESEGLLGDYADKLIF
TRDV1	NA	few	TRDJ2	TGTGCTCTTGGGGAACTACTGAAAGCAGCACAACTCTTCTTT	CALGELLKAAQLFF
TRDV1	TRDD3	NA	TRDJ1	TGTGCTCTTGGGGAAGGCCTTCCTTCTCCCCTCCCTGCCTTGGGGGATATCACTGATAAACTCATCTTT	CALGEGLPSPLPALGDITDKLIF
TRDV1	TRDD3	few	TRDJ1	TGTGCTCTTGGGGCCCCTTCTCGACTGGGGGTCCCCACCGATAAACTCATCTTT	CALGAPSRLGVPTDKLIF
TRDV1	TRDD3	NA	TRDJ1	TGTGCTCTTGGGGAAAGAGGAGGACTGGGGGATCCGGCGTACACCGATAAACTCATCTTT	CALGERGGLGDPAYTDKLIF
TRDV1	TRDD3	NA	TRDJ1	TGTGCTCTTGGGGAACTAGCGGCTTTTACGAGGGTACTGGGGACGTACACCGATAAACTCATCTTT	CALGELAAFTRVLGTYTDKLIF
TRDV2	TRDD3	medium-sized	TRDJ1	TGTGCCTGTGACACCGCGGGGATACTGACTGAGACTCTCGACAAGCTCATCTTT	CACDTAGILTETLDKLIF
TRDV1	TRDD3	few	TRDJ1	TGTGCTCTTGGGGATCCCCTTCCTACGGAACTGGGGGATACGCAAAAGACCGATAAACTCATCTTT	CALGDPLPTELGDTQKTDKLIF
TRDV1	TRDD3	few	TRDJ1	TGTGCTCTTGGGGTCCCCAATTCCTCCATACTGGGGGATAGCCGCCCGCCCTATAAACTCATCTTT	CALGVPNSSILGDSRPPYKLIF
TRDV1	TRDD3	few	TRDJ1	TGTGCTCTTGGGGAACTCTTGCGACTGGGGGCCACCGATAAACTCATCTTT	CALGELLRLGATDKLIF
TRDV1	TRDD2	NA	TRDJ1	TGTGCTCTTAGCCTTCCTACGCGTCTAACGGCTGGGGACACCGATAAACTCATCTTT	CALSLPTRLTAGDTDKLIF
TRDV1	NA	NA	TRDJ1	TGTGCTCTTGGGGCGTTCCCCCTAGTATCAAACACCGATAAACTCATCTTT	CALGAFPLVSNTDKLIF
TRDV1	NA	NA	TRDJ1	TGTGCTCTTGGGGAACTTGCCCAGAGACTCCGGCTACTCCTAACCGATAAACTCATCTTT	CALGELAQRLRLLLTDKLIF
TRDV1	TRDD3	NA	TRDJ1	TGTGCTCTTGGGGGCCTGGGGGACACCGATAAACTCATCTTT	CALGGLGDTDKLIF
TRDV1	TRDD3	NA	TRDJ1	TGTGCTCTTGGGGAACCCTGGGCCCCGGGGGAGAATACTGGGGGAACCGATAAACTCATCTTT	CALGEPWAPGENTGGTDKLIF
TRDV1	NA	few	TRDJ1	TGTGCTCTTGGGGAACTAGCCCCTACCTCGTACACCGATAAACTCATCTTT	CALGELAPTSYTDKLIF